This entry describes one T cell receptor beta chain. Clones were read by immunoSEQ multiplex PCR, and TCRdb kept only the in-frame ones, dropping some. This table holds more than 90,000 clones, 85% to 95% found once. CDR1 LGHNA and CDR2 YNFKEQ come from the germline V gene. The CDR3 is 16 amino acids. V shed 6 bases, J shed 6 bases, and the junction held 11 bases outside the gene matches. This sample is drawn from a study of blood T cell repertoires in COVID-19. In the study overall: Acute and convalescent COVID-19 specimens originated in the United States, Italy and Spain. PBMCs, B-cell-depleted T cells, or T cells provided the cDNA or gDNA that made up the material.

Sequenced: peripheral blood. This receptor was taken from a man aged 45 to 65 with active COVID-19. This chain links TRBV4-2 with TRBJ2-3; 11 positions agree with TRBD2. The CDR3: CASREAELAGVDTQYF. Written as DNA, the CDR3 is TGTGCCAGCAGGGAAGCGGAACTAGCGGGAGTGGATACGCAGTATTTT.